This is a list of T cell receptor beta chains from one sample in a study of blood T cell repertoires in COVID-19. The repertoire was sequenced with immunoSEQ multiplex PCR; TCRdb's copy has only in-frame clones and lacks some. The table has about 42,000 clones, roughly 88% seen once; the top ten hold about 4%. The specimen sequenced was peripheral blood. These receptors all come from a human donor in a cohort sampled during active COVID-19. Both conserved end residues are part of each CDR3. The order of the fields is V gene, D gene, J gene, clone size, CDR3 protein, CDR3 DNA. A D gene is named only where the DNA matches it firmly. Size is omitted from some rows. Given values are once, few, many or a class for expanded clones.

TRBV5-4	NA	TRBJ1-6	once	CASSAGMGGKGSPLHF	TGTGCCAGCAGCGCTGGGATGGGAGGGAAGGGGTCACCCCTCCACTTT
TRBV27	TRBD1	TRBJ1-6	once	CASSFTSDRAYSPLHF	TGTGCCAGCAGTTTCACCTCGGACAGGGCTTATTCACCCCTCCACTTT
TRBV7-2	TRBD1	TRBJ1-1	NA	CASFRDRVVTEAFF	TGTGCCAGCTTCCGGGACAGGGTCGTAACTGAAGCTTTCTTT
TRBV6-5	TRBD1	TRBJ1-5	NA	CASHQGAQPQHF	TGTGCCAGCCATCAGGGGGCACAGCCCCAGCATTTT
TRBV5-1	NA	TRBJ2-7	NA	CASGGGLQDEQYF	TGCGCCAGCGGCGGGGGCCTCCAGGACGAGCAGTACTTC
TRBV24-1	TRBD2	TRBJ2-3	NA	CATSEGGFGQYF	TGTGCCACCAGTGAGGGAGGGTTCGGGCAGTATTTT
TRBV2	TRBD2	TRBJ2-1	NA	CASTAGTRGLYEQFF	TGTGCCAGCACCGCCGGGACTAGGGGTCTCTATGAGCAGTTCTTC
TRBV15	NA	TRBJ2-7	NA	CATSRDLYSREEQYF	TGTGCCACCAGCAGAGATCTTTACAGTCGGGAGGAGCAGTACTTC
TRBV6-5	NA	TRBJ2-3	NA	CASSSGSLNGDTQYF	TGTGCCAGCAGTTCCGGGTCGTTGAATGGAGATACGCAGTATTTT
TRBV5-1	NA	TRBJ2-1	NA	CASSPTVSGNNEQFF	TGCGCCAGCAGCCCTACCGTATCAGGGAACAATGAGCAGTTCTTC
TRBV18	TRBD1	TRBJ1-5	NA	CASSPSRGHNQPQHF	TGTGCCAGCTCACCATCGAGGGGGCATAATCAGCCCCAGCATTTT
TRBV7-2	TRBD2	TRBJ2-1	once	CASSLDGGGYNEQFF	TGTGCCAGCAGCTTAGATGGCGGGGGTTACAATGAGCAGTTCTTC
TRBV9	TRBD2	TRBJ2-3	NA	CASSVSGGSLSDTQYF	TGTGCCAGCAGCGTAAGCGGCGGGAGTTTGTCAGATACGCAGTATTTT
TRBV9	TRBD1	TRBJ1-4	NA	CASSPSTGAATNEKLFF	TGTGCCAGCAGCCCCTCGACAGGGGCGGCAACTAATGAAAAACTGTTTTTT
TRBV13	NA	TRBJ1-6	NA	CASSLETGINSPLHF	TGTGCCAGCAGCTTAGAAACAGGGATTAATTCACCCCTCCACTTT
TRBV2	TRBD1	TRBJ2-5	once	CASSPDRGPGETQYF	TGTGCCAGCAGCCCCGACAGGGGTCCGGGCGAGACCCAGTACTTC
TRBV28	NA	TRBJ2-7	NA	CASSFSQAPYEQYF	TGTGCCAGCAGTTTCAGCCAGGCGCCCTACGAGCAGTACTTC
TRBV9	TRBD2	TRBJ2-3	NA	CASSSTSGSADTQYF	TGTGCCAGCAGCTCAACTAGCGGGAGTGCAGATACGCAGTATTTT
TRBV7-9	NA	TRBJ1-6	NA	CASSLVAGSRSPLHF	TGTGCCAGCAGCTTAGTGGCAGGGTCCCGTTCACCCCTCCACTTT
TRBV7-2	TRBD1	TRBJ1-2	NA	CASSMNQGAFGYTF	TGTGCCAGCAGCATGAACCAGGGGGCGTTTGGCTACACCTTC
TRBV4-1	TRBD2	TRBJ2-1	once	CASSQRLAGARREQFF	TGCGCCAGCAGCCAAAGACTAGCGGGGGCCCGAAGGGAGCAGTTCTTC
TRBV7-9	NA	TRBJ1-3	NA	CASSLVLAAGGNTIYF	TGTGCCAGCAGCTTAGTTTTGGCGGCTGGGGGAAACACCATATATTTT
TRBV7-2	NA	TRBJ1-2	NA	CASSFFTPRGSGYTF	TGTGCCAGCAGCTTTTTCACACCTCGGGGGAGTGGCTACACCTTC
TRBV19	NA	TRBJ1-1	NA	CASSTEGRTEAFF	TGTGCCAGTAGTACAGAGGGGCGGACTGAAGCTTTCTTT
TRBV6-5	TRBD2	TRBJ2-5	NA	CASSYSGGSGETQYF	TGTGCCAGCAGTTACTCCGGCGGGAGCGGGGAGACCCAGTACTTC
TRBV10-3	NA	TRBJ1-1	once	CAIRKTVNTEAFF	TGTGCCATCAGGAAAACAGTGAACACTGAAGCTTTCTTT
TRBV20-1	NA	TRBJ1-3	NA	CSASGSGGNTIYF	TGCAGTGCTAGTGGGTCCGGGGGAAACACCATATATTTT
TRBV7-8	NA	TRBJ1-5	once	CASSLAVRTEDQPQHF	TGTGCCAGCAGCTTAGCGGTCAGGACAGAAGATCAGCCCCAGCATTTT
TRBV4-1	NA	TRBJ1-6	once	CASSQVGGLASPLHF	TGCGCCAGCAGCCAAGTTGGGGGCTTGGCTTCACCCCTCCACTTT
TRBV6-1	TRBD2	TRBJ2-3	NA	CASSDRSGGAFRDTQYF	TGTGCCAGCAGTGATCGTAGCGGGGGGGCCTTTCGAGATACGCAGTATTTT
TRBV3-1/TRBV3-2	NA	TRBJ2-3	NA	CASSQGFAADTQYF	TGTGCCAGCAGCCAAGGCTTCGCGGCAGATACGCAGTATTTT
TRBV2	NA	TRBJ1-6	NA	CASSNRVINSPLHF	TGTGCCAGCAGCAACAGGGTAATTAATTCACCCCTCCACTTT
TRBV7-3	TRBD2	TRBJ2-2	NA	CASSPMRGITGELFF	TGTGCCAGCAGCCCGATGCGGGGGATCACCGGGGAGCTGTTTTTT
TRBV28	NA	TRBJ2-1	NA	CASSRGSRYNEQFF	TGTGCCAGCTCCCGGGGGAGCAGATACAATGAGCAGTTCTTC
TRBV29-1	TRBD1	TRBJ1-2	NA	CSVGDRPRNYGYTF	TGCAGCGTGGGGGACAGGCCAAGAAACTATGGCTACACCTTC
TRBV5-1	TRBD1	TRBJ1-1	NA	CASSLVQGDTEAFF	TGCGCCAGCAGCTTGGTACAGGGGGACACTGAAGCTTTCTTT
TRBV27	TRBD2	TRBJ2-7	NA	CASRQTLAGVGEQYF	TGTGCCAGCAGGCAAACTTTAGCGGGAGTGGGGGAGCAGTACTTC
TRBV7-9	TRBD2	TRBJ2-7	NA	CASSSSGSSYEQYF	TGTGCCAGCAGCTCTAGCGGGAGCTCCTACGAGCAGTACTTC
TRBV7-2	TRBD2	TRBJ2-3	NA	CASSRRGPAGGRDTQYF	TGTGCCAGCAGCCGGAGAGGACCCGCGGGGGGGCGTGATACGCAGTATTTT
TRBV2	NA	TRBJ1-2	few	CASSESGYGYTF	TGTGCCAGCAGTGAGTCCGGCTATGGCTACACCTTC
TRBV5-1	NA	TRBJ2-7	NA	CASSLGGSQPYEQYF	TGCGCCAGCAGCTTGGGAGGCAGCCAACCCTACGAGCAGTACTTC
TRBV29-1	NA	TRBJ1-3	NA	CSVEAVRNTIYF	TGCAGCGTTGAGGCAGTCCGAAACACCATATATTTT
TRBV7-6	NA	TRBJ2-7	NA	CASSLAFEGREQYF	TGTGCCAGCAGCTTAGCGTTCGAGGGTAGGGAGCAGTACTTC
TRBV27	NA	TRBJ1-6	NA	CASRSGGSYNSPLHF	TGTGCCAGCAGATCGGGGGGCTCCTATAATTCACCCCTCCACTTT
TRBV28	TRBD2	TRBJ2-7	NA	CASSPQGLAGGPEQYF	TGTGCCAGCAGTCCCCAGGGACTAGCGGGAGGTCCCGAGCAGTACTTC
TRBV14	NA	TRBJ2-1	NA	CASSHYGGLEEQFF	TGTGCCAGCAGCCACTATGGGGGGTTAGAGGAGCAGTTCTTC
TRBV5-4	TRBD1	TRBJ1-4	NA	CASSGGTGNNEKLFF	TGTGCCAGCAGCGGGGGGACAGGAAATAATGAAAAACTGTTTTTT
TRBV4-3	TRBD1	TRBJ2-3	once	CASSQDQDRDTQYF	TGCGCCAGCAGCCAAGATCAGGACAGGGATACGCAGTATTTT
TRBV5-1	TRBD1	TRBJ1-1	NA	CASSPRQGGTEAFF	TGCGCCAGCAGCCCCCGACAGGGTGGCACTGAAGCTTTCTTT
TRBV25-1	TRBD1	TRBJ2-2	NA	CATGQGYTGELFF	TGTGCCACCGGACAGGGTTACACCGGGGAGCTGTTTTTT
TRBV5-1	TRBD1	TRBJ1-1	once	CASSLGGTGYPMNTEAFF	TGCGCCAGCAGCTTGGGTGGGACAGGGTACCCCATGAACACTGAAGCTTTCTTT
TRBV9	TRBD2	TRBJ2-2	NA	CASSPTGSGNGGLFF	TGTGCCAGCAGCCCCACGGGAAGCGGGAACGGCGGGCTGTTTTTT
TRBV6-1	NA	TRBJ2-1	NA	CASSELAPSYNEQFF	TGTGCCAGCAGTGAACTAGCCCCCTCCTACAATGAGCAGTTCTTC
TRBV5-5	TRBD2	TRBJ2-3	NA	CASSLGAGASTDTQYF	TGTGCCAGCAGCTTGGGAGCGGGGGCGAGCACAGATACGCAGTATTTT
TRBV5-1	TRBD1	TRBJ1-2	once	CASSLSRTGELANYGYTF	TGCGCCAGCAGCTTGTCCCGGACAGGGGAGCTCGCTAACTATGGCTACACCTTC
TRBV7-9	NA	TRBJ1-2	NA	CASSLGAGLGYTF	TGTGCCAGCAGCTTAGGGGCAGGGCTTGGCTACACCTTC
TRBV9	TRBD1	TRBJ2-5	NA	CASSPSGQVQETQYF	TGTGCCAGCAGCCCAAGCGGACAGGTCCAAGAGACCCAGTACTTC
TRBV10-3	TRBD1	TRBJ2-7	NA	CAIGVSTGGTYEQYF	TGTGCCATCGGGGTTAGTACAGGGGGAACCTACGAGCAGTACTTC
TRBV7-9	NA	TRBJ2-7	NA	CASSPRPSGEQYF	TGTGCCAGCAGCCCCCGGCCCAGCGGCGAGCAGTACTTC